The sample holds a few counts of the clone carrying this T cell receptor beta chain. The CDR3 covers 20 residues. Germline V gene sequence: CDR1 LGHDT, CDR2 YNNKEL (reference sequence). Losses at the gene ends were 4 bases for V and 11 bases for J; bases not matched to a gene: 27. Primed by a sample-barcoded 5' primer and a J-beta primer mix, a second PCR proceeded for about 7 to 11 cycles. TCRdb reanalysed the 5' RACE reads using MiXCR and keeps one entry per CDR3 protein. The sample includes some 640,000 distinct CDR3 sequences, about 30% seen only once; the top ten take around 14%. The data stem from a study of blood T cells in healthy people across ages.

Sequenced input: blood. This chain connects TRBV3-1 to TRBJ2-5; TRBD1 matches 11 bases. This clonotype was sampled from a woman older than 75 in good health. The CDR3 here is CASSRRFPGQGDIAYNEQYF. CDR3 nucleotide sequence: TGTGCCAGCAGCCGCAGATTCCCGGGACAGGGGGACATAGCCTACAATGAGCAGTACTTC.